This TCR beta chain was obtained from a study of cytomegalovirus exposure and HLA in healthy donors. Study results and caveats: Indistinguishable V segments such as TRBV6-2 and TRBV6-3 were excluded.

The CDR3 loop spans 14 amino acids. Germline V gene lookup returns CDR1 GTSNPN and CDR2 SVGIG (reference sequence). V gave up 3 bases and J gave up 0 bases, with 9 bases separating them. PCR used 60 Vbeta primers and 13 Jbeta primers. Sequencing was performed with immunoSEQ multiplex PCR; in TCRdb, only in-frame clones are kept and a portion is missing. Of 85,000 to 120,000 clones listed, about 70% are singletons. Unrecorded immune exposure was likely among donors, who were nominally healthy when sampled. Notes on this clone: Antigen unknown.

The TCR originated in a female donor in good health and CMV-seronegative. Sequenced sample: PBMCs. This sequence joins TRBV30 and TRBJ1-5; D not resolved. DNA for the CDR3: TGTGCCTGGAGCGGACTTTATAGCAATCAGCCCCAGCATTTT. Its translation: CAWSGLYSNQPQHF.